The 8 T cell receptor beta chains below were found in one sample sequenced in a study of T and B cells in COVID-19 patients. Multiplex PCR with BIOMED2 TRB-A/B primer pools amplified TRB rearrangements. TCRdb called the multiplex PCR reads again in MiXCR, with one record for every CDR3 protein. Of tens of thousands of distinct CDR3 sequences in the sample, 30% are singletons; the top ten hold about 2.2%. Each TRB amplification used about 250-550 ng of genomic DNA from blood. Material: blood. The receptors originated from a human donor who had recovered from COVID-19.

The CDR3 loop reads CATSVVRGQNTEAFF. The CDR3 nucleotides are TGTGCCACCAGCGTTGTCAGGGGGCAGAACACTGAAGCTTTCTTT. The chain uses TRBV15 and TRBJ1-1; TRBD1 matches 8 bases. Per the germline V gene, CDR1 is LNHNV and CDR2 is YYDKDF (reference sequence). The CDR3 totals 15 residues. Losses at the gene ends were 5 bases for V and 1 base for J; bases not matched to a gene: 6.

In its sample, this clonotype was seen many times. The genes are TRBV6-6 and TRBJ2-2, with 12 bases that match TRBD2. This CDR3 is 16 amino acids long. J was trimmed by 7 bases and V by 6 bases; bases with no gene match: 9. Per the germline V gene, CDR1 is MNHNY and CDR2 is SVGAGI (reference sequence). The CDR3 reads CASSPRLAGVGGELFF. Here the CDR3 DNA reads TGTGCCAGCAGCCCAAGACTAGCGGGGGTCGGCGGGGAGCTGTTTTTT.

The gene calls are TRBV5-1 and TRBJ2-7; maybe TRBD2 (5 bases). Between the trimmed V and J ends, which lost 0 bases and 3 bases, there was a span of 10 bases. The germline gives CDR1 SGHRS, CDR2 YFSETQ. CDR3 size: 14 residues. The CDR3: CASSLAGLVYEQYF. CDR3 sequence (DNA): TGCGCCAGCAGCTTGGCCGGACTTGTCTACGAGCAGTACTTC.

This sequence joins TRBV7-2 and TRBJ1-1; D possibly corresponds to TRBD1 (6 bases). CDR1 and CDR2 from the germline V gene are SGHTA and FQGNSA. V lost 5 bases, J lost 2 bases, and 12 bases lay in between. The CDR3 extends over 14 amino acids. The CDR3 DNA sequence: TGTGCCAGCAGCGGGCGGGGGCGTAACACTGAAGCTTTCTTT. Encoded protein: CASSGRGRNTEAFF.

The chain uses TRBV18 and TRBJ1-1; 9 nucleotides agree with TRBD1. CDR1 and CDR2 from the germline V gene are KGHSH and LQKENI. This CDR3 has 15 residues. J was trimmed by 1 base and V by 4 bases; bases with no gene match: 4. CDR3 nucleotides: TGTGCCAGCTCACTAAGACAGGGGGGGAACACTGAAGCTTTCTTT. Translated, it gives CASSLRQGGNTEAFF. Drawing the rest from reference TRBV18 and TRBJ1-1, the complete variable domain is NAGVMQNPRHLVRRRGQEARLRCSPMKGHSHVYWYRQLPEEGLKFMVYLQKENIIDESGMPKERFSAEFPKEGPSILRIQQVVRGDSAAYFCASSLRQGGNTEAFFGQGTRLTVV.

The V gene is TRBV12-3 or TRBV12-4, the J gene TRBJ2-5; 12 bases fit TRBD1. CDR3 length equals 17 residues. The trim removed 1 base at V and 3 bases at J, leaving 6 bases unmatched. CDR3 nucleotides: TGTGCCAGCAGTTTAGGAGCGGGACAGGGGGCGAAAGAGACCCAGTACTTC. It is translated as CASSLGAGQGAKETQYF.

This rearrangement joins TRBV18 to TRBJ1-2; maybe TRBD1 (5 bases). V shed 3 bases and J shed 8 bases, with 19 bases lying between them. This CDR3 comprises 15 residues. Germline V lookup: CDR1 KGHSH, CDR2 LQKENI. The CDR3 nucleotides read TGTGCCAGCTCACCGGGGAAGGGACTTGCCAGCGGCTACACCTTC. Residues: CASSPGKGLASGYTF.

V gene TRBV5-1 combines with J gene TRBJ1-1, with 8 nucleotides matching TRBD1. V dropped 4 bases and J dropped 1; count of bases not matched to a gene: 3. Germline loops: CDR1 SGHRS, CDR2 YFSETQ. CDR3 size: 14 residues. CDR3 nucleotide sequence: TGCGCCAGCAGCGCGGACAGGGCGAACACTGAAGCTTTCTTT. Residues: CASSADRANTEAFF.